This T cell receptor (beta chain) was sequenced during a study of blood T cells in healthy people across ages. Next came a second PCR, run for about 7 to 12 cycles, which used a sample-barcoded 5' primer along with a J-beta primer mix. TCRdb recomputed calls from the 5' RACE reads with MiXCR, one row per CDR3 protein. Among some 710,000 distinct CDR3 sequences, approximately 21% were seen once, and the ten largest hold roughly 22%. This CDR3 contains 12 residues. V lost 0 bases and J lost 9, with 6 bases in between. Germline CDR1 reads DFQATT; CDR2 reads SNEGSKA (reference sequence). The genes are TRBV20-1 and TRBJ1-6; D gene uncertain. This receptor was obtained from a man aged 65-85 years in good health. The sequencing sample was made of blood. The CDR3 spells CSARDLSSPLHF. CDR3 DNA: TGCAGTGCTAGAGATCTTAGTTCACCCCTCCACTTT.